This record looks at one T cell receptor (beta chain) sequence and its context. Participants had their cohort set by participant-reported clinical history. Exposed participants came across a COVID-19 case within 2 weeks before study entry. The data originate from a study of blood T cell repertoires in COVID-19. As for the study in general: Donors in the United States, Italy and Spain gave samples during acute or convalescent COVID-19.

As processed by the authors: From reference gene primer amplification, estimates of nucleated cell counts were derived. Sequencing was performed with immunoSEQ multiplex PCR; in TCRdb, only in-frame clones are kept and a portion is missing. V, J and clone size were drawn from that table, and D and trimming were deduced from the DNA. The data contain about 270,000 clones, under 95% of them singletons. This CDR3 spans 19 amino acids. CDR1 is LGHNA, CDR2 YSLEER, per germline. V shed 2 bases, J shed 5 bases, and the junction held 13 bases outside the gene matches. This receptor was taken from a man aged 40-49 years who had been exposed to COVID-19. The specimen was PBMCs or T cells enriched from blood (not recorded which). This chain uses TRBV4-3 with TRBJ2-2; 11 nucleotides agree with TRBD2. CDR3 DNA: TGCGCCAGCAGCCAAACGGCGGGACTAGCGGTAACCGCAACCGGGGAGCTGTTTTTT. Its protein product is CASSQTAGLAVTATGELFF.